This T cell receptor (beta chain) originates from a study of shared clonotypes between healthy human individuals. Regarding the study as a whole: Incompleteness in sorted-subset sequencing, despite large depth, was shown by rarefaction. Blood was the sole source, and tissue repertoires probably differ.

Remarks on this clone: No antigen is known for it.

Germline V gene sequence: CDR1 MDHEN, CDR2 SYDVKM. The length of the CDR3 is 14 residues. Trimming removed 3 bases from V and 3 bases from J, with 11 bases in between. It was roughly 210 ng DNA, 31,000 or so T cell genomes, that sorted-subset replicate PCRs used. Only in-frame clones appear in the TCRdb table, and some are missing; sequencing was by immunoSEQ multiplex PCR. The data show some 680,000 clones, around 78% seen once. The donors were all Caucasian adults (living in Nashville, Tennessee). Sequenced sample: memory CD4+ T cells sorted from blood. Sample subset: CD45RA-negative fraction. The source is a woman aged 25 to 39 in good health. The V call is TRBV28, the J call TRBJ2-5, with D uncertain. The chain's CDR3 is CASSFAVTKETQYF. The CDR3 region has the DNA TGTGCCAGCAGTTTTGCTGTGACAAAAGAGACCCAGTACTTC.